This record looks at one T cell receptor beta chain sequence and its context. Its antigen is undetermined. The sample originates from a study of T cell responses to AZD1222 COVID-19 vaccine. TCRdb keeps only in-frame clones here, not all; method: immunoSEQ multiplex PCR. The table has around 130,000 clones, roughly nine tenths seen once. General observations from the study: Donors, mostly white British, included more females; clonal diversity was possibly underestimated. Across spike, vaccine-associated CD4 TCRs were found, dominant at 160-218 and 743-854. Repertoires were sampled only after the peak T cell response.

The germline V gene has CDR1 MDHEN and CDR2 SYDVKM. V shed 6 bases and J shed 1 base, with 12 bases lying between them. This CDR3 region has 14 residues. This TCR came from an adult in good health. The source material was peripheral blood, sampled on day 0 of AZD1222 vaccination. The chain links TRBV28 to TRBJ1-1; possible D gene TRBD1, 6 bases. CDR3 sequence reads: CASRGQGRNTEAFF. CDR3 nucleotide sequence: TGTGCCAGCAGGGGGCAGGGGCGGAACACTGAAGCTTTCTTT.